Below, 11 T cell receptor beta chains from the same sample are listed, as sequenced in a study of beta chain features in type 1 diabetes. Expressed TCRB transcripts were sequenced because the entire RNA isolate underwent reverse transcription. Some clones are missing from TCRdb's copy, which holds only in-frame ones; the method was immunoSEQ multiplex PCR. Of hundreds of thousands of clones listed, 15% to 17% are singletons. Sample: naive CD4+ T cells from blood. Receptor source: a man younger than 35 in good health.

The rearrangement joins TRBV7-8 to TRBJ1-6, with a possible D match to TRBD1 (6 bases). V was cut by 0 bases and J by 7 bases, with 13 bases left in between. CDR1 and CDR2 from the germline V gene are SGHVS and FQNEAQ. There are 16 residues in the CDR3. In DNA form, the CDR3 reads TGTGCCAGCAGCTTAGCGCTGGGAGGGGGAAATTCACCCCTCCACTTT. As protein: CASSLALGGGNSPLHF.

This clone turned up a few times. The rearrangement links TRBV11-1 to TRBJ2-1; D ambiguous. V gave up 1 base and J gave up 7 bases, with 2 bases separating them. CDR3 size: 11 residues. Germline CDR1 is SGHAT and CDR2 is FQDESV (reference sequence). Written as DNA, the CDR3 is TGTGCCAGCAGCTTAGGAAATGAGCAGTTCTTC. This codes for CASSLGNEQFF.

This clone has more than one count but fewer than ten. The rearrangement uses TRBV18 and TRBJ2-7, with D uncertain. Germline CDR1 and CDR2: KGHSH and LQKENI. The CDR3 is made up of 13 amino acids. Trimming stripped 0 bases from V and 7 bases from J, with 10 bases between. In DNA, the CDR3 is TGTGCCAGCTCACCACCGGAACGCGGAGAGCAGTACTTC. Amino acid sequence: CASSPPERGEQYF.

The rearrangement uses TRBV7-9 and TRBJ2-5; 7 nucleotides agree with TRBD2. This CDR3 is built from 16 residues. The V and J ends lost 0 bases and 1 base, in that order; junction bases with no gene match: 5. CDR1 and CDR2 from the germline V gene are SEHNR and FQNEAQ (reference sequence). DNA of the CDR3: TGTGCCAGCAGCTTAGCAGGGGAGGGGACCCAAGAGACCCAGTACTTC. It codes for CASSLAGEGTQETQYF. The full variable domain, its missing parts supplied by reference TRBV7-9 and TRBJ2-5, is DTGVSQNPRHKITKRGQNVTFRCDPISEHNRLYWYRQTLGQGPEFLTYFQNEAQLEKSRLLSDRFSAERPKGSFSTLEIQRTEQGDSAMYLCASSLAGEGTQETQYFGPGTRLLVL.

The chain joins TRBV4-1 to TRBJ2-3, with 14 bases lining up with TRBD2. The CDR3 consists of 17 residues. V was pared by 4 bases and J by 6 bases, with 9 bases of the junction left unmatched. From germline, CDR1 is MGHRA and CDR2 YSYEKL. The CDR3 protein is CASSRRSGTSGSDTQYF. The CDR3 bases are TGCGCCAGCAGCCGCCGGTCAGGGACTAGCGGGAGTGATACGCAGTATTTT.

CDR3 region: CASSLTLNTGELFF. The CDR3 DNA follows: TGTGCCAGCAGTTTAACCCTTAACACCGGGGAGCTGTTTTTT. The V call is TRBV28, the J call TRBJ2-2; D gene ambiguous. Trimming cost V 2 bases and J 2 bases, with 6 bases left between them. The length of the CDR3 is 14 residues. The germline gives CDR1 MDHEN, CDR2 SYDVKM.

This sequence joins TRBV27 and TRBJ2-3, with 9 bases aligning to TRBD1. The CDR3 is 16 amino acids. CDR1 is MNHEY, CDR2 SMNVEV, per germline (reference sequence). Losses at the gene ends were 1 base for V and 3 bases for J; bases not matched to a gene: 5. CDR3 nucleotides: TGTGCCAGCAGTTTATATCGGGGACAGGGTACAGATACGCAGTATTTT. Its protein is CASSLYRGQGTDTQYF.

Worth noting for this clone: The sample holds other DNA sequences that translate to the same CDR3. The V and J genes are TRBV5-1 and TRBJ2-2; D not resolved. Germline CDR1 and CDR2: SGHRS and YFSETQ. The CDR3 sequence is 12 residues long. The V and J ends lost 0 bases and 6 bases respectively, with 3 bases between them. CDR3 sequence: CASSLGAGELFF. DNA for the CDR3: TGCGCCAGCAGCTTGGGGGCCGGGGAGCTGTTTTTT.

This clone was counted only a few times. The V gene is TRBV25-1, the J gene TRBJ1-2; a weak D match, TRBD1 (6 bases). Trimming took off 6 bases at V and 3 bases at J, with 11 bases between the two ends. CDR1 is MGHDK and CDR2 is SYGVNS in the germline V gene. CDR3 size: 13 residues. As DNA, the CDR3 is TGTGCCAGCAGAGGCGGGGGCCACTATGGCTACACCTTC. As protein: CASRGGGHYGYTF.

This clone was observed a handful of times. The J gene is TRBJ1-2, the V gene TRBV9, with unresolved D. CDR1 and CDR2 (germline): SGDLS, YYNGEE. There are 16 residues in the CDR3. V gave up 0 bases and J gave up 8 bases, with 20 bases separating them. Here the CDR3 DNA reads TGTGCCAGCAGCGTAGCCTCGATTCCCGGGCCCCGGGGCTACACCTTC. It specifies CASSVASIPGPRGYTF.

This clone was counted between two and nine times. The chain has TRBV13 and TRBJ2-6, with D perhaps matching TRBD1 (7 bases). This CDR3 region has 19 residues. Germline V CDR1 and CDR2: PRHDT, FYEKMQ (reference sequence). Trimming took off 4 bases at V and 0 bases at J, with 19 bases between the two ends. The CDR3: CASSSQGGQASSGANVLTF. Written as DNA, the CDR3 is TGTGCCAGCAGCTCCCAGGGGGGACAAGCGAGCTCTGGGGCCAACGTCCTGACTTTC.